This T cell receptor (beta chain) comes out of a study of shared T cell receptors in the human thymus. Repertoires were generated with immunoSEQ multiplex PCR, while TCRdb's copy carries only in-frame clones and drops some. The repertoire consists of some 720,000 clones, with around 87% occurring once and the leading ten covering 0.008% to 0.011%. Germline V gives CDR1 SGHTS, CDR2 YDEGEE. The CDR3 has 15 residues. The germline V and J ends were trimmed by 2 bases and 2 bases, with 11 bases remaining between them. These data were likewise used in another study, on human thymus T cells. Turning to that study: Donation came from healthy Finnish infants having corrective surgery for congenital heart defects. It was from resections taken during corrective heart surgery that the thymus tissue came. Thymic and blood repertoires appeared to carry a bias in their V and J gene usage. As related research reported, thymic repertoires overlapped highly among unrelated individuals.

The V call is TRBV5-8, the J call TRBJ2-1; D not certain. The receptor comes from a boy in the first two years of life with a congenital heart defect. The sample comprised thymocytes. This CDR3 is CASSFEREAYNEQFF. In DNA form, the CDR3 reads TGTGCCAGCAGCTTCGAGAGAGAAGCCTACAATGAGCAGTTCTTC.